Reported below is one TCR beta chain. Its antigen is still unknown. The treatment: oral pan-JAK inhibitor, 5-10 mg twice daily. Lesional scalp punch biopsies and peripheral blood came from alopecia areata patients. T lymphocytes (CD4+ and CD8+) were sorted from PBMCs. This sample stems from a study of CD8+ T cells in alopecia areata. About the research overall: Severity scores in treated patients reflected the percentage of scalp affected.

Study-level findings and limits: Uncertainty about whether baseline CD8+ expansion is linked to response remains, with one nonresponder.

The CDR3 loop spans 11 amino acids. The germline V gene encodes CDR1 DFQATT and CDR2 SNEGSKA (reference sequence). V was trimmed by 7 bases and J by 4 bases, leaving 11 bases between them. cDNA reverse transcribed from extracted RNA served as the sequencing template. Assay used: immunoSEQ multiplex PCR; TCRdb lists only in-frame clones, some missing. In the table there are under 350,000 clones, nearly 60% of which are singletons. The source was CD4+ T cells sorted from blood, collected at week 24, from a patient treated with tofacitinib. This clonotype was obtained from a human donor with alopecia areata. V is TRBV20-1 and J is TRBJ2-7, with a possible D match to TRBD2 (6 bases). The CDR3 nucleotides are TGCAGTGGTGGGGGGAATTACGAGCAGTACTTC. Translated, it gives CSGGGNYEQYF.